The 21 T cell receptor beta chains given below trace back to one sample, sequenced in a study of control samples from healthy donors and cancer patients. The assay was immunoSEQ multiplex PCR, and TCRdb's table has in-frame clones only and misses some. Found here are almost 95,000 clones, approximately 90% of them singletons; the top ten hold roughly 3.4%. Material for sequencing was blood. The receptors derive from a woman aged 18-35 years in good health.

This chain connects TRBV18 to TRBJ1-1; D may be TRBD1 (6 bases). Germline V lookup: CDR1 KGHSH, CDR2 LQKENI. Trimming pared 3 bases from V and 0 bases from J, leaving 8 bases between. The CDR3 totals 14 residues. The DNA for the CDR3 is TGTGCCAGCTCACCGGGACAACTGAACACTGAAGCTTTCTTT. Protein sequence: CASSPGQLNTEAFF.

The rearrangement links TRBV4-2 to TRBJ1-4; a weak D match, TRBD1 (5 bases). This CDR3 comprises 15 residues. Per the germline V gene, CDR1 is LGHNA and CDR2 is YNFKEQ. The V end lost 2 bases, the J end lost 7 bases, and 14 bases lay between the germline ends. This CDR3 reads CASSQRPGTAEKLFF. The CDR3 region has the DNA TGTGCCAGCAGCCAACGCCCCGGGACTGCTGAAAAACTGTTTTTT.

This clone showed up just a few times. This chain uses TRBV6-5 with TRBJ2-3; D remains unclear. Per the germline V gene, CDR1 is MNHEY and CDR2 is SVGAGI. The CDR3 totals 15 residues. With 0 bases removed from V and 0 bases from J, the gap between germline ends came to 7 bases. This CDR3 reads CASSYSFPSTDTQYF. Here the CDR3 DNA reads TGTGCCAGCAGTTACTCGTTTCCTAGCACAGATACGCAGTATTTT.

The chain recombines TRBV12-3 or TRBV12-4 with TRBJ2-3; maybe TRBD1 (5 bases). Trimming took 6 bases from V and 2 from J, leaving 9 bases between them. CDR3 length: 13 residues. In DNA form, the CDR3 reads TGTGCCAGCAGCGTACAGGACACAGATACGCAGTATTTT. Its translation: CASSVQDTDTQYF.

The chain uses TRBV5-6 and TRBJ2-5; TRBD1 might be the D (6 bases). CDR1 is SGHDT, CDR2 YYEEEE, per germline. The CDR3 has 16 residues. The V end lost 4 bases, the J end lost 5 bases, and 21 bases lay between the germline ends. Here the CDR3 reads CASSPAGTSPRETQYF. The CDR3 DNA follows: TGTGCCAGCAGCCCGGCCGGGACAAGCCCCAGGGAGACCCAGTACTTC.

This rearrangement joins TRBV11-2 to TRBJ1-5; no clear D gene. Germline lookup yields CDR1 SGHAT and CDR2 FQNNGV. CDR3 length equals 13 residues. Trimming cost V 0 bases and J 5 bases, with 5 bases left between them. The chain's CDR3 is CASSLDLDQPQHF. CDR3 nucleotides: TGTGCCAGCAGCTTAGATCTGGATCAGCCCCAGCATTTT.

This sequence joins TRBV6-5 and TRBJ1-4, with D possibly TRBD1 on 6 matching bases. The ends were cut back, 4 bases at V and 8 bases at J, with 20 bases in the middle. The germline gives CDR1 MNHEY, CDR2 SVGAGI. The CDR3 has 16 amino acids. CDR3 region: CASSSGARGRREKLFF. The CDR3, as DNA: TGTGCCAGCAGTTCGGGGGCGCGAGGCAGGCGGGAAAAACTGTTTTTT.

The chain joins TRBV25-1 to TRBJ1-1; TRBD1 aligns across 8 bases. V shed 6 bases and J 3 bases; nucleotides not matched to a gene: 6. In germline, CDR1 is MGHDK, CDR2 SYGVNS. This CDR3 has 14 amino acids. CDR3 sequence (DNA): TGTGCCAGCAGCGCAGGGGGCTCCTACACTGAAGCTTTCTTT. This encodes CASSAGGSYTEAFF.

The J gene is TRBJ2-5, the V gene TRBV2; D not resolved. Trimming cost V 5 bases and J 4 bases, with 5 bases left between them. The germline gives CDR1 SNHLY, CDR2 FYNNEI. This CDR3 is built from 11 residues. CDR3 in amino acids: CASSPRETQYF. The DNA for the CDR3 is TGTGCCAGCAGTCCCAGAGAGACCCAGTACTTC.

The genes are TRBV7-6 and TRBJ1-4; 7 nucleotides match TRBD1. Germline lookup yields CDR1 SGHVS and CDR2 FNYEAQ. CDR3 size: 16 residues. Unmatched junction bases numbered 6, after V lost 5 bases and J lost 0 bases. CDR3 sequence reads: CASSLQGQSTNEKLFF. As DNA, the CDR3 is TGTGCCAGCAGCCTCCAGGGACAGTCAACTAATGAAAAACTGTTTTTT.

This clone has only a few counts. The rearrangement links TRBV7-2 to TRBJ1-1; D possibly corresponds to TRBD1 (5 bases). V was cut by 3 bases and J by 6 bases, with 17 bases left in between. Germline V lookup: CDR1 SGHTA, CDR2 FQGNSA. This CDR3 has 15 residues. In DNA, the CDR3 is TGTGCCAGCAGCTTCGGTTGGGGGTCAGTTGCTGAAGCTTTCTTT. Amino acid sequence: CASSFGWGSVAEAFF.

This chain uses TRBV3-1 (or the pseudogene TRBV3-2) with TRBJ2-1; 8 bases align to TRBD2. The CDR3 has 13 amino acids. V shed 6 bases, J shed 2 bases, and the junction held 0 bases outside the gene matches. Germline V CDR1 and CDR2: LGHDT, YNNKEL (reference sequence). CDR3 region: CASRAGAYNEQFF. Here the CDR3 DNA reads TGTGCCAGCAGAGCGGGAGCCTACAATGAGCAGTTCTTC.

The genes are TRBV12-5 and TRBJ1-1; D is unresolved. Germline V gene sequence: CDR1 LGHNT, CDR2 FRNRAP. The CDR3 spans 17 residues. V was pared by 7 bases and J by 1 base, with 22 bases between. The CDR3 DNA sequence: TGTGCTAGTGCCATCCTTCGGGAGTGGGCGAGGAACACTGAAGCTTTCTTT. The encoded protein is CASAILREWARNTEAFF. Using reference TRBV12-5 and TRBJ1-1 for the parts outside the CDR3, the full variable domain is DARVTQTPRHKVTEMGQEVTMRCQPILGHNTVFWYRQTMMQGLELLAYFRNRAPLDDSGMPKDRFSAEMPDATLATLKIQPSEPRDSAVYFCASAILREWARNTEAFFGQGTRLTVV.

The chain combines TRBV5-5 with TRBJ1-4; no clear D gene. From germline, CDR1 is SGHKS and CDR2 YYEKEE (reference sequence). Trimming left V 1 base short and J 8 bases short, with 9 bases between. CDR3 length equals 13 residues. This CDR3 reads CASSLLMGEKLFF. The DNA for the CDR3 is TGTGCCAGCAGCTTGCTGATGGGGGAAAAACTGTTTTTT.

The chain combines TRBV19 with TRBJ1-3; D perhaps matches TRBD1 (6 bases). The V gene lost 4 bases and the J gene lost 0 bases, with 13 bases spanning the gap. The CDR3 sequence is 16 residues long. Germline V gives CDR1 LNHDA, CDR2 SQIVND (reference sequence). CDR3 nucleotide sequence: TGTGCCAGTAGTAAAGGACAGACGAGCTCTGGAAACACCATATATTTT. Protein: CASSKGQTSSGNTIYF. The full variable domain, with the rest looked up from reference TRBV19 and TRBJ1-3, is DGGITQSPKYLFRKEGQNVTLSCEQNLNHDAMYWYRQDPGQGLRLIYYSQIVNDFQKGDIAEGYSVSREKKESFPLTVTSAQKNPTAFYLCASSKGQTSSGNTIYFGEGSWLTVV.

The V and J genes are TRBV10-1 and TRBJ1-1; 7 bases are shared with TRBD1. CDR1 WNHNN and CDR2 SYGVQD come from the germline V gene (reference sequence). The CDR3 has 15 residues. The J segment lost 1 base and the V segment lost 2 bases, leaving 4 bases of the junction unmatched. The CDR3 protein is CASSEGQATNTEAFF. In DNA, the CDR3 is TGCGCCAGCAGTGAGGGACAGGCTACGAACACTGAAGCTTTCTTT.

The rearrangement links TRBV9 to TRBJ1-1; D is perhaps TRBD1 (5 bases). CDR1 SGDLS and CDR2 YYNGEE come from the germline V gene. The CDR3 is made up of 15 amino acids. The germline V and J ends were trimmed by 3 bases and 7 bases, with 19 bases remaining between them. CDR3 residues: CASSDTGTADGEAFF. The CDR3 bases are TGTGCCAGCAGCGATACCGGGACCGCCGATGGTGAAGCTTTCTTT. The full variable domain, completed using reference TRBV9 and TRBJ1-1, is DSGVTQTPKHLITATGQRVTLRCSPRSGDLSVYWYQQSLDQGLQFLIQYYNGEERAKGNILERFSAQQFPDLHSELNLSSLELGDSALYFCASSDTGTADGEAFFGQGTRLTVV.

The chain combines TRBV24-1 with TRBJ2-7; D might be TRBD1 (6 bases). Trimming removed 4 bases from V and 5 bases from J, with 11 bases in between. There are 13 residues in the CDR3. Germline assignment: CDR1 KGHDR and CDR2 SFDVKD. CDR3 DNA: TGTGCCACCAGTGAACAGGGTCGCGACGAGCAGTACTTC. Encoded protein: CATSEQGRDEQYF.

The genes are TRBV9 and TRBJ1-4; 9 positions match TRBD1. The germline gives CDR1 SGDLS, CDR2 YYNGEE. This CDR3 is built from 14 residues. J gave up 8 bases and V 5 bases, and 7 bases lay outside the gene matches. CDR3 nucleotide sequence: TGTGCCAGCAGTGCAACAGGGGGCAGCGAAAAACTGTTTTTT. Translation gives CASSATGGSEKLFF.

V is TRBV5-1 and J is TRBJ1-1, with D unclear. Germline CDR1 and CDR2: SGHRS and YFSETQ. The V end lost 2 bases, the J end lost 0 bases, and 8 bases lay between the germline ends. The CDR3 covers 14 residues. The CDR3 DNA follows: TGCGCCAGCAGCTTTCTTGGGGTGAACACTGAAGCTTTCTTT. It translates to CASSFLGVNTEAFF.

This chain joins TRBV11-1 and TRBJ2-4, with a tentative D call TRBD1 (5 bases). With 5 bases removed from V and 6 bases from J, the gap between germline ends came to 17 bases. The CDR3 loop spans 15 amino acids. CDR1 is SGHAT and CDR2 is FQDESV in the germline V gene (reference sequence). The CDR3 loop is CASSQDNGAVNIQYF. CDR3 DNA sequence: TGTGCCAGCAGCCAGGACAATGGGGCGGTAAACATTCAGTACTTC.